A selection of T cell receptor beta chains follows, all from one sample in a study of CD8 T cells in cerebrospinal fluid in Alzheimer's disease. TCRdb reprocessed the 10x single-cell sequencing reads, with one entry per CDR3 protein and no DNA. The repertoire shows about 1,100 distinct CDR3 sequences; the top ten hold 6% to 8%. Sequenced material: cerebrospinal fluid. The receptors were sampled from a human donor in good health. The CDR3 runs from the conserved cysteine through the conserved F or W. Each record gives: J gene, V gene, clone size, CDR3 protein. A row's size may be missing; if present it is once, few, many or a size class.

j_gene: TRBJ2-7
v_gene: TRBV2
abundance: -
CDR3aa: CASCMTGTGPYEQYF

j_gene: TRBJ1-6
v_gene: TRBV7-3
abundance: medium-sized
CDR3aa: CASSLGQGAPLHF

j_gene: TRBJ2-5
v_gene: TRBV7-9
abundance: medium-sized
CDR3aa: CASSLEGLRVAETQYF

j_gene: TRBJ2-7
v_gene: TRBV19
abundance: medium-sized
CDR3aa: CASSMRDLYEQYF

j_gene: TRBJ1-4
v_gene: TRBV12-3/TRBV12-4
abundance: medium-sized
CDR3aa: CASSLGALSEKLFF

j_gene: TRBJ1-4
v_gene: TRBV18
abundance: medium-sized
CDR3aa: CASSPPTGNREKLFF

j_gene: TRBJ2-2
v_gene: TRBV7-2
abundance: medium-sized
CDR3aa: CASSLVSVTGELFF

j_gene: TRBJ2-4
v_gene: TRBV12-3/TRBV12-4
abundance: -
CDR3aa: CASSLQTAKNIQYF

j_gene: TRBJ1-2
v_gene: TRBV9
abundance: large
CDR3aa: CASGERQGPPHYGYTF

j_gene: TRBJ1-6
v_gene: TRBV11-1
abundance: large
CDR3aa: CASSLEGYSPLHF

j_gene: TRBJ1-3
v_gene: TRBV25-1
abundance: medium-sized
CDR3aa: CASSLQSRGSSGNTIYF

j_gene: TRBJ2-2
v_gene: TRBV20-1
abundance: medium-sized
CDR3aa: CSAMGPRTGVSPSNTGELFF

j_gene: TRBJ1-1
v_gene: TRBV6-2/TRBV6-3
abundance: medium-sized
CDR3aa: CASSYSVRGTEAFF

j_gene: TRBJ1-1
v_gene: TRBV12-3/TRBV12-4
abundance: medium-sized
CDR3aa: CASSLSHGASEAFF

j_gene: TRBJ1-2
v_gene: TRBV24-1
abundance: medium-sized
CDR3aa: CATSDLGGHGGYTF

j_gene: TRBJ1-5
v_gene: TRBV7-8
abundance: medium-sized
CDR3aa: CASSRERGGGQPQHF

j_gene: TRBJ1-1
v_gene: TRBV9
abundance: large
CDR3aa: CASSVESGEAFF

j_gene: TRBJ2-5
v_gene: TRBV12-3/TRBV12-4
abundance: medium-sized
CDR3aa: CASSLFLGGHRETQYF

j_gene: TRBJ1-1
v_gene: TRBV12-3/TRBV12-4
abundance: large
CDR3aa: CASSNTGGAFF

j_gene: TRBJ1-6
v_gene: TRBV3-1
abundance: large
CDR3aa: CASSQNNSPLHF

j_gene: TRBJ1-6
v_gene: TRBV5-1
abundance: medium-sized
CDR3aa: CASSRAPDSPLHF

j_gene: TRBJ2-7
v_gene: TRBV23-1
abundance: medium-sized
CDR3aa: CASSLPGQPFYEQYF

j_gene: TRBJ1-1
v_gene: TRBV6-5
abundance: medium-sized
CDR3aa: CASSDAGQGNTEAFF

j_gene: TRBJ2-7
v_gene: TRBV5-1
abundance: medium-sized
CDR3aa: CASSLEAQGAPYEQYF

j_gene: TRBJ1-1
v_gene: TRBV28
abundance: medium-sized
CDR3aa: CASTDRGPTEAFF

j_gene: TRBJ1-2
v_gene: TRBV27
abundance: medium-sized
CDR3aa: CASSLSTGRGGYTF

j_gene: TRBJ1-4
v_gene: TRBV11-2
abundance: medium-sized
CDR3aa: CASSQDSNEKLFF

j_gene: TRBJ1-1
v_gene: TRBV4-2
abundance: medium-sized
CDR3aa: CASSQDLRGAYTEAFF

j_gene: TRBJ2-7
v_gene: TRBV7-8
abundance: medium-sized
CDR3aa: CASSFGLAYEQYF

j_gene: TRBJ2-2
v_gene: TRBV15
abundance: medium-sized
CDR3aa: CATSNNGEELFF

j_gene: TRBJ2-2
v_gene: TRBV18
abundance: -
CDR3aa: CASSRGQGAGTGELFF

j_gene: TRBJ2-3
v_gene: TRBV12-3/TRBV12-4
abundance: medium-sized
CDR3aa: CASGIGGGSTDTQYF

j_gene: TRBJ2-2
v_gene: TRBV3-1
abundance: medium-sized
CDR3aa: CASSQAENTGELFF

j_gene: TRBJ2-3
v_gene: TRBV6-2/TRBV6-3
abundance: medium-sized
CDR3aa: CASSYGGPVDTQYF

j_gene: TRBJ1-3
v_gene: TRBV18
abundance: large
CDR3aa: CASSLPGNTIYF

j_gene: TRBJ2-3
v_gene: TRBV3-1
abundance: large
CDR3aa: CASSQEGVGVTQYF

j_gene: TRBJ2-3
v_gene: TRBV20-1
abundance: large
CDR3aa: CSASQAGGPADTQYF

j_gene: TRBJ1-1
v_gene: TRBV11-2
abundance: medium-sized
CDR3aa: CASSSARGRNTEAFF

j_gene: TRBJ2-6
v_gene: TRBV30
abundance: medium-sized
CDR3aa: CAWTTSGANVLTF

j_gene: TRBJ2-5
v_gene: TRBV6-1
abundance: medium-sized
CDR3aa: CASSDGQVKETQYF

j_gene: TRBJ2-3
v_gene: TRBV4-1
abundance: large
CDR3aa: CASSHATSGGGETQYF

j_gene: TRBJ2-1
v_gene: TRBV9
abundance: medium-sized
CDR3aa: CASSGDWNEQFF

j_gene: TRBJ2-7
v_gene: TRBV6-5
abundance: medium-sized
CDR3aa: CASTPGVSYEQYF

j_gene: TRBJ1-3
v_gene: TRBV20-1
abundance: medium-sized
CDR3aa: CSARAPLGSGSGNTIYF

j_gene: TRBJ2-3
v_gene: TRBV3-1
abundance: large
CDR3aa: CASSPMGGPWPPDTQYF

j_gene: TRBJ2-1
v_gene: TRBV6-2/TRBV6-3
abundance: large
CDR3aa: CASSDTGALYNEQFF

j_gene: TRBJ2-5
v_gene: TRBV19
abundance: -
CDR3aa: CASSIGTGNQETQYF

j_gene: TRBJ1-4
v_gene: TRBV5-1
abundance: medium-sized
CDR3aa: CASSSGQGGEKLFF

j_gene: TRBJ1-2
v_gene: TRBV6-5
abundance: medium-sized
CDR3aa: CASSYGDRNYGYTF

j_gene: TRBJ2-3
v_gene: TRBV6-2/TRBV6-3
abundance: medium-sized
CDR3aa: CASSTGGPTDTQYF

j_gene: TRBJ1-2
v_gene: TRBV5-4
abundance: medium-sized
CDR3aa: CASSWARTGNYGYTF

j_gene: TRBJ2-1
v_gene: TRBV14
abundance: medium-sized
CDR3aa: CASSQRYSTLRLF